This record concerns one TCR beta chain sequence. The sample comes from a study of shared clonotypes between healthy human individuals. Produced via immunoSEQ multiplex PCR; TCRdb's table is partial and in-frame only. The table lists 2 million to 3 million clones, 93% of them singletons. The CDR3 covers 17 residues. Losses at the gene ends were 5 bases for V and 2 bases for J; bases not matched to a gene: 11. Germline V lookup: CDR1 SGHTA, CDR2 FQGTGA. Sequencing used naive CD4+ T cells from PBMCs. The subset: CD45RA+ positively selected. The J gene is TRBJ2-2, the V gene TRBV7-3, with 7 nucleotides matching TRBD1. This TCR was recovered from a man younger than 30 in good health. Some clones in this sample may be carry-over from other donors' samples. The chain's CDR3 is CASSPRLGTDNTGELFF. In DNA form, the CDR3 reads TGTGCCAGCAGCCCCAGACTCGGGACAGACAACACCGGGGAGCTGTTTTTT.